Sequencing of this T cell receptor beta chain was carried out in a study of OX40 agonist ivuxolimab in advanced cancers. Study-wide points: Specificity for antigen went undetermined in the expanded peripheral T cells. Among patients with partial responses at 0.1-3.0 mg/kg, clonal expansion was among the lowest.

The assay was immunoSEQ multiplex PCR, and TCRdb's table has in-frame clones only and misses some. The sample shows 98,000 or so clones, 94% of them seen only once. Concerning this clone itself: Its cognate antigen is unknown.

This CDR3 spans 15 amino acids. Germline V gene data show CDR1 as SEHNR and CDR2 as FQNEAQ (reference sequence). The ends were cut back, 2 bases at V and 1 base at J, with 11 bases in the middle. This chain connects TRBV7-9 to TRBJ1-1; no clear D. This TCR was recovered from an adult with an advanced solid tumor such as melanoma, head and neck, liver or kidney cancer. This material consisted of CD4+ or CD8+ T cells sorted from blood, taken in a trial of the OX40 agonist ivuxolimab. CDR3 amino acids: CASSLLDGPNTEAFF. As DNA, the CDR3 is TGTGCCAGCAGCTTACTAGACGGGCCGAACACTGAAGCTTTCTTT.